The sample holds a few counts of the clone carrying this TCR beta chain. What it binds is not known. Between the trimmed V and J ends, which lost 2 bases and 0 bases, there was a span of 13 bases. The CDR3 covers 17 residues. Germline V gene lookup returns CDR1 SGHVS and CDR2 FNYEAQ. Clones were read by immunoSEQ multiplex PCR, and TCRdb kept only the in-frame ones, dropping some. The sample includes approximately 84,000 clones, approximately 90% of them seen just once. This entry belongs to a study of OX40 agonist ivuxolimab in advanced cancers. Points from the study as a whole: Clones of CD4+ and CD8+ blood T cells grew by week 6 at doses of 0.1 to 3.0 mg/kg.

The sequence came from an adult with an advanced solid tumor such as melanoma, head and neck, liver or kidney cancer. This chain links TRBV7-6 with TRBJ1-4, with D maybe TRBD1 (5 bases). The source material was CD4+ or CD8+ T cells sorted from blood, sampled in a trial of the OX40 agonist ivuxolimab. In DNA, the CDR3 is TGTGCCAGCAGCTTATCGGTCAGGGAGACAACTAATGAAAAACTGTTTTTT. This codes for CASSLSVRETTNEKLFF.